Below are 26 T cell receptor beta chains sequenced from a single sample in a study of identical twins. TCRdb analysed the 5' RACE reads with MiXCR anew, one entry per CDR3 protein. Of around 1.7 million distinct CDR3 sequences listed, under 35% are singletons. The sample taken for sequencing was cord blood. The receptors were sampled from a newborn girl in good health.

The CDR3 DNA reads as TGCAGCGTTGGACAGGGGCAGACCCAGTTCTTC. It encodes CSVGQGQTQFF. The V gene is TRBV29-1, the J gene TRBJ2-1; 8 bases match TRBD1. Per germline, CDR1 SQVTM and CDR2 ANQGSEA. J gave up 13 bases and V 4 bases, and 6 bases lay outside the gene matches. The CDR3 runs 11 residues.

Written as DNA, the CDR3 is TGTGCCTCAGGTGCTCATCAGCCCCAGCATTTT. It yields the protein CASGAHQPQHF. This rearrangement joins TRBV2 to TRBJ1-5; D not resolved. V lost 11 bases, J lost 5 bases, and 10 bases lay in between. Germline CDR1 reads SNHLY; CDR2 reads FYNNEI. The CDR3 extends over 11 amino acids.

This sequence joins TRBV14 and TRBJ2-2, with 8 bases identical to TRBD1. This CDR3 is 16 amino acids long. The J segment lost 2 bases and the V segment lost 2 bases, leaving 4 bases of the junction unmatched. In germline, CDR1 is SGHDN, CDR2 FVKESK. CDR3 DNA sequence: TGTGCCAGCAGCCAACGGACAGGGAGTAACACCGGGGAGCTGTTTTTT. The encoded protein is CASSQRTGSNTGELFF.

The table lists this clonotype with many counts. The CDR3, as DNA: TGTGCCAGCAGCGTAGATGCAGCGACTTCCTACGAGCAGTACTTC. This translates into CASSVDAATSYEQYF. This chain connects TRBV9 to TRBJ2-7; D is undetermined. V dropped 0 bases and J dropped 1 base, with 11 bases sitting between them. Germline CDR1 is SGDLS and CDR2 is YYNGEE. There are 15 residues in the CDR3.

This clonotype came up many times. The chain joins TRBV24-1 to TRBJ2-7; TRBD1 agrees at 7 bases. The CDR3 consists of 11 residues. CDR1 and CDR2 (germline): KGHDR, SFDVKD. Unmatched junction bases numbered 0, after V lost 9 bases and J lost 2 bases. This CDR3 reads CATGQAYEQYF. The CDR3 region has the DNA TGTGCCACCGGACAGGCCTACGAGCAGTACTTC.

This clonotype has just a few counts. The V call is TRBV20-1, the J call TRBJ2-7, with TRBD2 identical over 16 bases. This CDR3 region has 17 residues. V lost 6 bases to trimming and J lost 3 bases; unmatched junction nucleotides: 11. Looked up from germline, CDR1 is DFQATT and CDR2 is SNEGSKA (reference sequence). The CDR3 is CSAAPGTSGRAGYEQYF. CDR3 in DNA: TGCAGTGCCGCCCCCGGGACTAGCGGGAGGGCCGGCTACGAGCAGTACTTC.

This clonotype has just a few counts. J is TRBJ2-7 and V is TRBV6-5; D is undetermined. The ends were cut back, 7 bases at V and 3 bases at J, with 7 bases in the middle. Germline CDR1 reads MNHEY; CDR2 reads SVGAGI. The CDR3 totals 11 residues. CDR3 DNA sequence: TGTGCCAGCATTCTCCGCTACGAGCAGTACTTC. Residues: CASILRYEQYF.

As for this clonotype: With a far larger clone one base away, a read error is the likely cause. CDR3 sequence (DNA): TGTGCCGGCAGTCTCGGACTAGCGAGGGAGCAGTACTTC. Residues: CAGSLGLAREQYF. The chain is built from TRBV27 and TRBJ2-7; 9 nucleotides agree with TRBD2. The CDR3 sequence is 13 residues long. Per germline, CDR1 MNHEY and CDR2 SMNVEV (reference sequence).

This clonotype was counted between two and nine times. This chain links TRBV3-1 with TRBJ2-1; unclear D gene. CDR1 LGHDT and CDR2 YNNKEL come from the germline V gene (reference sequence). The length of the CDR3 is 13 residues. The V gene lost 3 bases and the J gene lost 6 bases, with 9 bases spanning the gap. Written as DNA, the CDR3 is TGTGCCAGCAGCCAGCCGGGCCCCAATGAGCAGTTCTTC. It encodes CASSQPGPNEQFF.

This clonotype appeared a few times. The chain recombines TRBV20-1 with TRBJ2-1; D uncertain. The CDR3 is 12 amino acids. The germline V gene has CDR1 DFQATT and CDR2 SNEGSKA (reference sequence). V lost 5 bases and J lost 1, with 6 bases in between. CDR3: CSALVSYNEQFF. DNA of the CDR3: TGCAGTGCTTTGGTATCCTACAATGAGCAGTTCTTC.

The table lists this clonotype with a few counts. This rearrangement joins TRBV4-2 to TRBJ1-2; 7 positions match TRBD1. V shed 0 bases and J 4 bases; nucleotides not matched to a gene: 11. Germline lookup yields CDR1 LGHNA and CDR2 YNFKEQ. The CDR3 is 17 residues long. The CDR3 bases are TGTGCCAGCAGCCAAGAAGGACAGGAAACGTCCATCTATGGCTACACCTTC. It is translated as CASSQEGQETSIYGYTF.

This rearrangement joins TRBV20-1 to TRBJ1-4; TRBD1 agrees at 9 bases. There are 13 residues in the CDR3. Trimming at V came to 7 bases and at J to 6 bases, leaving 6 bases not matched to a gene. Per the germline V gene, CDR1 is DFQATT and CDR2 is SNEGSKA (reference sequence). The CDR3 here is CSGTGGFDEKLFF. CDR3 coding DNA: TGCAGTGGTACAGGGGGCTTTGATGAAAAACTGTTTTTT.

The chain combines TRBV12-5 with TRBJ2-7, with D uncertain. CDR3 size: 11 residues. Germline V gene sequence: CDR1 LGHNT, CDR2 FRNRAP. Trimming took 7 bases from V and 5 from J, leaving 9 bases between them. CDR3: CASVSLNEQYF. The CDR3 bases are TGTGCTAGTGTCTCGCTTAACGAGCAGTACTTC.

The chain has TRBV2 and TRBJ1-4, with D maybe TRBD1 (5 bases). CDR3 length: 12 residues. CDR1 and CDR2 from the germline V gene are SNHLY and FYNNEI. V lost 8 bases to trimming and J lost 4 bases, with 8 bases between them. CDR3 nucleotide sequence: TGTGCCAGCGACAGTCTTAATGAAAAACTGTTTTTT. Its protein product is CASDSLNEKLFF.

The chain couples TRBV20-1 to TRBJ2-3, with 16 bases lining up with TRBD2. With 3 bases clipped from V and 3 bases from J, the junction kept 3 bases outside the gene matches. The CDR3 length is 16 residues. Germline CDR1 is DFQATT and CDR2 is SNEGSKA (reference sequence). This CDR3 is CSARGTSGGATDTQYF. The CDR3, as DNA: TGCAGTGCTAGGGGGACTAGCGGGGGGGCGACAGATACGCAGTATTTT.

This clonotype was observed many times. CDR3 DNA sequence: TGCAGCGTTGAATTACCCCGGGACCGAGGGTTCAATGAGCAGTTCTTC. It yields the protein CSVELPRDRGFNEQFF. This chain joins TRBV29-1 and TRBJ2-1, with D perhaps being TRBD1 or TRBD2 (5 bases each). The CDR3 extends over 16 amino acids. Germline CDR1 is SQVTM and CDR2 is ANQGSEA. The V gene lost 2 bases and the J gene lost 6 bases, with 20 bases spanning the gap.

The rearrangement links TRBV12-3 or TRBV12-4 to TRBJ1-4; no clear D. V was trimmed by 1 base and J by 6 bases, leaving 15 bases between them. This CDR3 region has 16 residues. DNA of the CDR3: TGTGCCAGCAGTTTAGTCGGCGGGCTCTCGGATGAAAAACTGTTTTTT. Protein product: CASSLVGGLSDEKLFF.

As to this clonotype: A single base separates this from a much larger clone, so it may be a read error. This chain joins TRBV24-1 and TRBJ1-2; tentatively, D is TRBD1 (6 bases). CDR3 length: 14 residues. Per the germline V gene, CDR1 is KGHDR and CDR2 is SFDVKD. Trimming took 2 bases from V and 4 from J, leaving 10 bases between them. The CDR3 here is CATSDSGQSYGYTF. Here the CDR3 DNA reads TGTGCCACCAGTGATTCCGGACAGAGCTATGGCTACACCTTC.

This clonotype showed up just once. The chain links TRBV3-1 to TRBJ1-6, with 7 positions matching TRBD1. Germline loops: CDR1 LGHDT, CDR2 YNNKEL (reference sequence). The CDR3 spans 16 residues. With 3 bases clipped from V and 10 bases from J, the junction kept 12 bases outside the gene matches. In nucleotides, the CDR3 is TGTGCCAGCAGCCAGGAACAGGGGAGAGTAGGATCACCCCTCCACTTT. Encoded protein: CASSQEQGRVGSPLHF.

This clonotype was seen a handful of times. This chain connects TRBV27 to TRBJ2-2; TRBD1 is a possible D gene (6 bases). CDR3 length: 14 residues. The germline CDR1 and CDR2 sequences are MNHEY and SMNVEV (reference sequence). V shed 4 bases and J shed 7 bases, with 13 bases lying between them. CDR3 nucleotide sequence: TGTGCCAGCAGTTCCTACAGGGTGGGCGGGGAGCTGTTTTTT. This gives the protein CASSSYRVGGELFF.

The CDR3 coding sequence is TGCAGTGCTAGTCAAGTGTCTGGGGCCAACGTCCTGACTTTC. Translating gives CSASQVSGANVLTF. This rearrangement joins TRBV20-1 to TRBJ2-6; D unclear. Trimming took off 3 bases at V and 1 base at J, with 7 bases between the two ends. This CDR3 contains 14 residues. Germline lookup yields CDR1 DFQATT and CDR2 SNEGSKA (reference sequence).

The J gene is TRBJ1-1, the V gene TRBV20-1; no reliable D call. Germline lookup yields CDR1 DFQATT and CDR2 SNEGSKA (reference sequence). This CDR3 has 13 amino acids. Trimming stripped 8 bases from V and 0 bases from J, with 13 bases between. The chain's CDR3 is CSFLEGLNTEAFF. The CDR3 DNA follows: TGCAGTTTCCTGGAAGGGTTGAACACTGAAGCTTTCTTT.

About this clonotype: The germline gene is not matched at one end of the junction; a read error may be the cause. V and J are TRBV7-9 and TRBJ2-1, with a tentative D call TRBD1 (6 bases). This CDR3 has 14 amino acids. CDR1 and CDR2 (germline): SEHNR, FQNEAQ (reference sequence). The CDR3: CTSSLKGVGNEQFF. The CDR3 DNA sequence: TGTACCAGCAGCTTAAAGGGGGTGGGCAATGAGCAGTTCTTC.

The rearrangement joins TRBV20-1 to TRBJ2-1, with no clear D. Per germline, CDR1 DFQATT and CDR2 SNEGSKA (reference sequence). With 4 bases removed from V and 2 bases from J, the gap between germline ends came to 6 bases. This CDR3 has 12 amino acids. This chain's CDR3 is CSAKPAYNEQFF. Written as DNA, the CDR3 is TGCAGTGCTAAGCCGGCCTACAATGAGCAGTTCTTC.

The chain carries TRBV6-1 and TRBJ1-2; 11 bases are shared with TRBD1. V lost 7 bases to trimming and J lost 4 bases; unmatched junction nucleotides: 5. Germline V gene sequence: CDR1 MNHNS, CDR2 SASEGT. The CDR3 runs to 14 residues. The CDR3 region has the DNA TGTGCCAGCACTTGGGACAGGGGGATCTATGGCTACACCTTC. It yields the protein CASTWDRGIYGYTF.

The chain has TRBV3-1 and TRBJ1-2; TRBD1 aligns across 11 bases. J lost 4 bases, V lost 4 bases, and 5 bases had no gene match. The CDR3 is 15 residues long. Germline V gene lookup returns CDR1 LGHDT and CDR2 YNNKEL (reference sequence). The CDR3: CASSLRTGGVYGYTF. The CDR3 region has the DNA TGTGCCAGCAGCCTCAGGACAGGGGGCGTCTATGGCTACACCTTC.